This paragraph reports one TCR beta chain. What it binds is not known. In germline, CDR1 is MNHEY, CDR2 SMNVEV (reference sequence). Trimming shortened V by 4 bases and J by 1 base, and 10 bases separated the two germline ends. The CDR3 extends over 15 amino acids. The record originates from a study of T cell repertoires in cytomegalovirus infection. TCRdb ran MiXCR on the reads and lists one entry per CDR3 protein. The data contain hundreds of thousands of distinct CDR3 sequences, 30% to 40% of them singletons. Study results and caveats: Dominating the ex vivo response were TCR beta clonotypes that were CMV-specific and HLA-C-restricted.

The source of this sequence is a human donor in good health (CMV status not recorded). Some clones in this sample may be carry-over from other donors' samples. This chain connects TRBV27 to TRBJ2-2; TRBD2 might be the D (6 bases). The sample consisted of PBMCs. The CDR3 spells CASSYWGGNTGELFF. CDR3 nucleotides: TGTGCCAGCAGTTACTGGGGAGGGAACACCGGGGAGCTGTTTTTT.